This record looks at one TCR beta chain sequence and its context. The antigen remains unidentified. This entry is derived from a study of cytomegalovirus exposure and HLA in healthy donors. The study ran its PCR with 60 Vbeta and 13 Jbeta primers. Assay: immunoSEQ multiplex PCR; the TCRdb copy retains only in-frame clones and omits some. Of 150,000 or so clones in the sample, about 74% are singletons; the top ten hold about 4.3%. Study outcomes and limitations: Previous analysis showed most TCR beta V segments were productive about 87% or about 30% of the time. There were some V segments, including TRBV6-2 and TRBV6-3, excluded as indistinguishable.

This CDR3 region has 13 residues. From germline, CDR1 is SGHTA and CDR2 FQGTGA. Unmatched junction bases numbered 7, after V lost 5 bases and J lost 12 bases. The sequenced sample consisted of PBMCs. This TCR came from a man younger than 30 in good health and CMV-seropositive. The chain combines TRBV7-3 with TRBJ1-1; TRBD1 matches at 12 bases. This CDR3 reads CASSPGQGATSFF. In DNA, the CDR3 is TGTGCCAGCAGCCCGGGACAGGGGGCTACGTCTTTCTTT.